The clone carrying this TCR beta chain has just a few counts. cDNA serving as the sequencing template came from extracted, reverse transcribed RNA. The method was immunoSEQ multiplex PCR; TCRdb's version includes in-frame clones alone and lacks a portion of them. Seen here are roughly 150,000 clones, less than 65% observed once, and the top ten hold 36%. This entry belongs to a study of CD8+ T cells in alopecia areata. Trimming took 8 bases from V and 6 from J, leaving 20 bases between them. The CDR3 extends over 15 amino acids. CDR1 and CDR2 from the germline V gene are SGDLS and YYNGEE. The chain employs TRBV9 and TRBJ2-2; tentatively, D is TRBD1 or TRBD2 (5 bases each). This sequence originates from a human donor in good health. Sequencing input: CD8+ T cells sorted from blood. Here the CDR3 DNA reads TGTGCCAGTAACCCTGGGGGAGAGAGTTCCGGGGAGCTGTTTTTT. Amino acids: CASNPGGESSGELFF.